The clone carrying this T cell receptor (beta chain) was seen at least ten times. Compared with germline, one end of the junction differs, possibly owing to a read error. The sample comes from a study of T cells in Graves' hyperthyroidism and ophthalmopathy. Per the germline V gene, CDR1 is SSHAT and CDR2 is FNYEAQ (reference sequence). CDR3 length: 16 amino acids. The source material, RNA transcripts, was used to amplify TCR beta CDR3 regions. When the TCR CDR3 underwent first-round RT-PCR, the HTBI primer set was used. TCRdb used MiXCR to reprocess the multiplex PCR reads, holding one entry per CDR3 protein. The sample carries fewer than 400,000 distinct CDR3 sequences, 15% to 17% recorded once.

This receptor was identified in a woman between 18 and 29 years old with Graves' hyperthyroidism that later progressed to Graves' ophthalmopathy. The rearrangement uses TRBV7-7 and TRBJ2-1, with D possibly matching TRBD1 (6 bases). The sample comprised blood. As DNA, the CDR3 is TGTGCTAGCAGCTTAGGAGCGAGTCAGGGGTACAATGAGCAGTTCTTC. Its protein product is CASSLGASQGYNEQFF.